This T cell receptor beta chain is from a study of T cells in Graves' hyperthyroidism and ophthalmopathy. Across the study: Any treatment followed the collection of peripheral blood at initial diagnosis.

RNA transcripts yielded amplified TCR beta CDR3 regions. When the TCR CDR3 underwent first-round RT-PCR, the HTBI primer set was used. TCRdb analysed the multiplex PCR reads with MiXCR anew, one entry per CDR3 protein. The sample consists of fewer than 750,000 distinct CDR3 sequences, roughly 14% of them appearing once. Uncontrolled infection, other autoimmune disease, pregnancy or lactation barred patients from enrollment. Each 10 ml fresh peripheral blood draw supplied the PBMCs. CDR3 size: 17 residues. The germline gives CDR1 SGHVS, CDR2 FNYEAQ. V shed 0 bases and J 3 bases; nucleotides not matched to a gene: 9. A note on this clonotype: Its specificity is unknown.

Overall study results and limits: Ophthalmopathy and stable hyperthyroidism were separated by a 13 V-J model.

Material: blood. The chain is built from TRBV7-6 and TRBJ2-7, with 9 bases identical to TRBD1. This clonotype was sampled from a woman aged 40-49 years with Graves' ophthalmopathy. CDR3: CASSLAPTGGSNYEQYF. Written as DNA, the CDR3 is TGTGCCAGCAGCTTAGCGCCGACAGGGGGTTCGAACTACGAGCAGTACTTC.